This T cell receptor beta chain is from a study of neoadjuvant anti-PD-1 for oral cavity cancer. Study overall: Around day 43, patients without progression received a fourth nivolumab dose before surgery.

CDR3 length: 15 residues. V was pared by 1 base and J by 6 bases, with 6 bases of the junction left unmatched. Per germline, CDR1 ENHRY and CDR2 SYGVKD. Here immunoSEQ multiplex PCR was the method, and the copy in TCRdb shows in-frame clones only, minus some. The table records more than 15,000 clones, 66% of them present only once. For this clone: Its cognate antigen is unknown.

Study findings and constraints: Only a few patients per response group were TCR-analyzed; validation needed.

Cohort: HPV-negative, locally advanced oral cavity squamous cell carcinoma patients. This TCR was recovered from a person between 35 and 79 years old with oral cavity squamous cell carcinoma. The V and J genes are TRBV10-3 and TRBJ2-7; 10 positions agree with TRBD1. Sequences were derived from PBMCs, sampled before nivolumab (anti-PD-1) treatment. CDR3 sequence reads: CAISEWTGGNVEQYF. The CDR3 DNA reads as TGTGCCATCAGTGAGTGGACAGGGGGTAATGTCGAGCAGTACTTC.